The 27 T cell receptor beta chains below come from one sample, sequenced in a study of CD8+ T cells in alopecia areata. Extraction and reverse transcription of RNA yielded cDNA as the sequencing template. Using immunoSEQ multiplex PCR, the repertoire was profiled, and TCRdb retains in-frame clones only, with some absent. The sample has about 39,000 clones, just over 65% seen once. Noted treatment: oral pan-JAK inhibitor, 5-10 mg twice daily. Specimen: CD8+ T cells sorted from blood, collected at week 4, from a patient treated with tofacitinib. The receptor set was obtained from a human donor with alopecia areata.

The rearrangement links TRBV29-1 to TRBJ2-2; D ambiguous. The CDR3 totals 11 residues. Trimming stripped 6 bases from V and 7 bases from J, with 9 bases between. CDR1 is SQVTM, CDR2 ANQGSEA, per germline. The CDR3: CSVAKGGELFF. In DNA, the CDR3 is TGCAGCGTCGCTAAGGGCGGGGAGCTGTTTTTT.

There are a few counts of this clone. The chain links TRBV7-3 to TRBJ2-5; TRBD2 might be the D (5 bases). Trimming left V 2 bases short and J 2 bases short, with 12 bases between. Germline CDR1 reads SGHTA; CDR2 reads FQGTGA. The CDR3 has 15 amino acids. In DNA, the CDR3 is TGTGCCAGCAGCTTATATGTCGGGGAACAAGAGACCCAGTACTTC. It specifies CASSLYVGEQETQYF.

This chain links TRBV29-1 with TRBJ2-1; D remains ambiguous. CDR3 length: 15 residues. Germline V CDR1 and CDR2: SQVTM, ANQGSEA. Trimming took off 4 bases at V and 0 bases at J, with 13 bases between the two ends. CDR3 DNA: TGCAGCGTTGTCGGACGGTGTAGCTCCTACAATGAGCAGTTCTTC. This translates into CSVVGRCSSYNEQFF.

The genes are TRBV7-8 and TRBJ2-3, with D possibly matching TRBD1 (5 bases). The CDR3 loop spans 15 amino acids. V was shortened by 5 bases and J by 1 base, with 13 bases between the two germline ends. Germline lookup yields CDR1 SGHVS and CDR2 FQNEAQ. The CDR3, as DNA: TGTGCCAGCAGCCTCCTAAGGGGCGGCACAGATACGCAGTATTTT. Its translation: CASSLLRGGTDTQYF. The full variable domain, completed using reference TRBV7-8 and TRBJ2-3, is GAGVSQSPRYKVAKRGQDVALRCDPISGHVSLFWYQQALGQGPEFLTYFQNEAQLDKSGLPSDRFFAERPEGSVSTLKIQRTQQEDSAVYLCASSLLRGGTDTQYFGPGTRLTVL.

This clone appeared a few times. The V call is TRBV14, the J call TRBJ1-2, with 7 nucleotides matching TRBD1. V lost 1 base and J lost 7; bases outside the gene matches: 18. Germline CDR1 is SGHDN and CDR2 is FVKESK. This CDR3 has 18 amino acids. Here the CDR3 DNA reads TGTGCCAGCAGCCAAGTTCGTAGACAGGGATTAAGTAGTGGTGGCTACACCTTC. This sequence encodes CASSQVRRQGLSSGGYTF.

The chain recombines TRBV29-1 with TRBJ1-2, with 8 nucleotides matching TRBD1. The ends lost 7 bases at V and 7 bases at J; junction bases unmatched: 8. Germline CDR1 reads SQVTM; CDR2 reads ANQGSEA. The CDR3 consists of 12 residues. The DNA of the CDR3 is TGCAGCGCGGACAGGGAGGTTCGTGGCTACACCTTC. Amino acid sequence: CSADREVRGYTF.

V is TRBV7-9 and J is TRBJ2-1; D call uncertain. CDR1 is SEHNR, CDR2 FQNEAQ, per germline (reference sequence). The CDR3 is made up of 12 amino acids. Between the trimmed V and J ends, which lost 4 bases and 7 bases, there was a span of 8 bases. The CDR3 DNA is TGTGCCAGCAGCTGGGCTCATAATGAGCAGTTCTTC. This translates into CASSWAHNEQFF.

This rearrangement joins TRBV30 to TRBJ2-1; 11 positions match TRBD2. Germline CDR1 and CDR2: GTSNPN and SVGIG (reference sequence). CDR3 length equals 12 residues. Trimming cost V 2 bases and J 14 bases; bases outside gene matches: 5. The CDR3 reads CAWSPTSGEKFF. In DNA, the CDR3 is TGTGCCTGGAGTCCGACTAGCGGGGAGAAGTTCTTC.

V is TRBV29-1 and J is TRBJ2-3; 7 bases agree with TRBD2. Germline V lookup: CDR1 SQVTM, CDR2 ANQGSEA. There are 15 residues in the CDR3. After removal of 5 bases from V and 2 bases from J, the junction contained 10 bases not matched to a gene. CDR3 protein: CSVPSSGASTDTQYF. CDR3 in DNA: TGCAGCGTTCCCTCCAGCGGGGCTTCCACAGATACGCAGTATTTT.

This chain joins TRBV7-6 and TRBJ2-2, with D possibly matching TRBD1 (6 bases). The CDR3 sequence is 15 residues long. Trimming pared 2 bases from V and 4 bases from J, leaving 11 bases between. The germline gives CDR1 SGHVS, CDR2 FNYEAQ. CDR3 sequence reads: CASSLSGESTGELFF. CDR3 DNA: TGTGCCAGCAGCTTATCAGGGGAGAGCACCGGGGAGCTGTTTTTT.

The gene calls are TRBV6-6 and TRBJ1-6; the D is unclear. V lost 2 bases and J lost 7, with 12 bases in between. The CDR3 length is 15 residues. The V gene's germline CDR1 is MNHNY and CDR2 SVGAGI (reference sequence). CDR3 in DNA: TGTGCCAGCAGTTACACAGACGGAGAGAATTCACCCCTCCACTTT. This gives the protein CASSYTDGENSPLHF.

V is TRBV27 and J is TRBJ2-7, with D perhaps TRBD1 (5 bases). CDR1 and CDR2 (germline): MNHEY, SMNVEV (reference sequence). V lost 4 bases and J 3 bases, leaving 10 bases between the germline ends. This CDR3 spans 13 amino acids. CDR3 in amino acids: CASSYDRSYEQYF. The CDR3, as DNA: TGTGCCAGCAGTTACGACAGAAGCTACGAGCAGTACTTC.

CDR3 nucleotides: TGTGCCACCAGCAGAGACAGCGGGCCCTCCTACGAGCAGTACTTC. This codes for CATSRDSGPSYEQYF. The chain recombines TRBV15 with TRBJ2-7; TRBD2 is a possible D gene (6 bases). Between the trimmed V and J ends, which lost 0 bases and 0 bases, there was a span of 9 bases. Germline V gene lookup returns CDR1 LNHNV and CDR2 YYDKDF (reference sequence). The CDR3 extends over 15 amino acids.

V gene TRBV4-2 combines with J gene TRBJ2-7; D is possibly TRBD2 (6 bases). Per the germline V gene, CDR1 is LGHNA and CDR2 is YNFKEQ. The V end was cut by 4 bases, the J end by 3 bases, with 19 bases between. This CDR3 spans 16 amino acids. The CDR3 nucleotides are TGTGCCAGCAGCCCGGGACTTGGGGTCCCGAACTACGAGCAGTACTTC. This gives the protein CASSPGLGVPNYEQYF.

Here the CDR3 reads CASSQGMNTEAFF. CDR3 bases: TGTGCCAGCAGCCAAGGAATGAACACTGAAGCTTTCTTT. The chain is built from TRBV14 and TRBJ1-1; no clear D gene. The CDR3 runs 13 residues. Looked up from germline, CDR1 is SGHDN and CDR2 is FVKESK. With 1 base removed from V and 0 bases from J, the gap between germline ends came to 3 bases.

This clone was counted only a few times. The V and J genes are TRBV7-2 and TRBJ2-6; tentatively, D is TRBD1 (6 bases). CDR1 SGHTA and CDR2 FQGNSA come from the germline V gene. V was cut by 2 bases and J by 0 bases, with 8 bases left in between. The CDR3 extends over 16 amino acids. CDR3: CASSLRTVSGANVLTF. The CDR3 bases are TGTGCCAGCAGCTTAAGGACAGTCTCTGGGGCCAACGTCCTGACTTTC.

This clone turned up a few times. This chain links TRBV29-1 with TRBJ1-1, with D hard to call. The CDR3 sequence is 14 residues long. In germline, CDR1 is SQVTM, CDR2 ANQGSEA. V was pared by 3 bases and J by 3 bases, with 14 bases between. The CDR3 protein is CSVDLAGSDTEAFF. DNA for the CDR3: TGCAGCGTTGATTTAGCTGGGAGTGACACTGAAGCTTTCTTT.

The V and J genes are TRBV6-1 and TRBJ1-1; D ambiguous. The CDR3 loop spans 11 amino acids. The germline V and J ends were trimmed by 10 bases and 6 bases, with 12 bases remaining between them. Germline CDR1 MNHNS, CDR2 SASEGT. The CDR3 DNA sequence: TGTGCCACCACCTTTGGAGCTGAAGCTTTCTTT. Its protein product is CATTFGAEAFF.

The genes are TRBV30 and TRBJ2-1; perhaps D is TRBD1 or TRBD2 (5 bases each). The germline gives CDR1 GTSNPN, CDR2 SVGIG (reference sequence). The CDR3 length is 14 residues. V lost 6 bases to trimming and J lost 7 bases, with 19 bases between them. CDR3 bases: TGTGCCTGCCCGGTGAGGGGTGAGATGAATGAGCAGTTCTTC. As protein: CACPVRGEMNEQFF. Using reference TRBV30 and TRBJ2-1 for the parts outside the CDR3, the full variable domain is SQTIHQWPATLVQPVGSPLSLECTVEGTSNPNLYWYRQAAGRGLQLLFYSVGIGQISSEVPQNLSASRPQDRQFILSSKKLLLSDSGFYLCACPVRGEMNEQFFGPGTRLTVL.

There are a few counts of this clone. The chain employs TRBV5-1 and TRBJ2-1; perhaps TRBD1 as D (5 bases). Germline lookup yields CDR1 SGHRS and CDR2 YFSETQ. This CDR3 comprises 14 residues. Trimming removed 2 bases at V and 8 bases at J, with 14 bases between. The CDR3 sequence is CASSFLGAWDEQFF. CDR3 sequence (DNA): TGCGCCAGCAGCTTCCTAGGGGCCTGGGATGAGCAGTTCTTC.

This clone showed up just a few times. This sequence joins TRBV6-6 and TRBJ2-3, with D possibly TRBD1 on 5 matching bases. The CDR3 length is 12 residues. The germline V gene encodes CDR1 MNHNY and CDR2 SVGAGI (reference sequence). V shed 10 bases and J shed 3 bases, with 11 bases lying between them. In nucleotides, the CDR3 is TGTGCCACCCATGGGGCTACAGATACGCAGTATTTT. Residues: CATHGATDTQYF.

The chain combines TRBV9 with TRBJ1-1; a possible D gene is TRBD1 (5 bases). V dropped 0 bases and J dropped 2 bases, with 11 bases sitting between them. CDR1 and CDR2 from the germline V gene are SGDLS and YYNGEE. The CDR3 has 15 residues. The chain's CDR3 is CASSVAGGVNTEAFF. In DNA, the CDR3 is TGTGCCAGCAGCGTAGCTGGGGGGGTAAACACTGAAGCTTTCTTT.

In nucleotides, the CDR3 is TGTGCCAGCAGCTTCGGCAGGGGCGACTACGAGCAGTACTTC. Protein product: CASSFGRGDYEQYF. The chain joins TRBV5-4 to TRBJ2-7, with TRBD1 as a possible D gene (6 bases). The CDR3 is 14 amino acids. Germline CDR1 SGHNT, CDR2 YYREEE (reference sequence). V was trimmed by 2 bases and J by 3 bases, leaving 12 bases between them.

The CDR3 protein is CSVEDREQGGYGYTF. For the CDR3, the DNA is TGCAGCGTTGAAGATCGAGAACAGGGGGGCTATGGCTACACCTTC. The J gene is TRBJ1-2, the V gene TRBV29-1; 8 bases align to TRBD1. Germline values: CDR1 SQVTM, CDR2 ANQGSEA. The CDR3 extends over 15 amino acids. V lost 0 bases and J lost 4; bases outside the gene matches: 7.

This clone was seen just once. The chain couples TRBV5-6 to TRBJ1-6, with TRBD1 as a possible D gene (6 bases). Trimming pared 4 bases from V and 2 bases from J, leaving 16 bases between. The CDR3 has 17 residues. Germline CDR1 and CDR2: SGHDT and YYEEEE. The CDR3 is CASSVATGHPYNSPLHF. The CDR3 coding sequence is TGTGCCAGCAGCGTAGCGACAGGCCATCCCTATAATTCACCCCTCCACTTT.

The chain uses TRBV27 and TRBJ1-1; the D gene is possibly TRBD1 (6 bases). The germline CDR1 and CDR2 sequences are MNHEY and SMNVEV (reference sequence). This CDR3 has 15 residues. The V end was cut by 5 bases, the J end by 4 bases, with 17 bases between. Here the CDR3 DNA reads TGTGCCAGCAGTCGCAGCAGGGGCGGGCGCACTGAAGCTTTCTTT. Protein product: CASSRSRGGRTEAFF.

This clone was recorded once. The chain uses TRBV11-1 and TRBJ1-5; TRBD1 matches 7 bases. The germline CDR1 and CDR2 sequences are SGHAT and FQDESV (reference sequence). This CDR3 is built from 15 residues. V shed 4 bases and J 2 bases; nucleotides not matched to a gene: 5. In DNA, the CDR3 is TGTGCCAGCAGCTCCGACAGGGTTGGCAATCAGCCCCAGCATTTT. This translates into CASSSDRVGNQPQHF.